The 27 T cell receptor beta chains in this list originate from one sample, sequenced in a study of control samples from healthy donors and cancer patients. Method: immunoSEQ multiplex PCR; TCRdb's copy keeps in-frame clones and lacks some. Of around 100,000 clones listed, around nine tenths were seen once; the top ten hold about 3%. The specimen sequenced was blood. The receptors derive from a human donor in good health. The donor label of this sample is uncertain.

This chain uses TRBV19 with TRBJ2-6; D perhaps matches TRBD2 (6 bases). Germline CDR1 is LNHDA and CDR2 is SQIVND (reference sequence). CDR3 length: 16 amino acids. V lost 5 bases to trimming and J lost 0 bases, with 11 bases between them. The CDR3 is CASSRDSSSGANVLTF. For the CDR3, the DNA is TGTGCCAGTAGTCGGGACTCATCCTCTGGGGCCAACGTCCTGACTTTC.

The CDR3 coding sequence is TGTGCGACTAGAAGCAGACAAGACTCCTACGAGCAGTACTTC. It translates to CATRSRQDSYEQYF. The chain uses TRBV7-6 and TRBJ2-7; maybe TRBD2 (6 bases). Germline V gene sequence: CDR1 SGHVS, CDR2 FNYEAQ. This CDR3 region has 14 residues.

The chain joins TRBV9 to TRBJ2-2; TRBD2 matches 7 bases. CDR1 is SGDLS and CDR2 is YYNGEE in the germline V gene. The CDR3 is 16 amino acids. V was pared by 0 bases and J by 0 bases, with 2 bases of the junction left unmatched. The CDR3 sequence: CASSVVLAANTGELFF. The CDR3 nucleotides read TGTGCCAGCAGCGTAGTTCTAGCGGCGAACACCGGGGAGCTGTTTTTT.

The chain is built from TRBV27 and TRBJ1-6, with 7 nucleotides matching TRBD1. The CDR3 runs to 14 residues. Unmatched junction bases numbered 10, after V lost 7 bases and J lost 10 bases. Germline CDR1 and CDR2: MNHEY and SMNVEV (reference sequence). CDR3 in amino acids: CASTPGSGGSPLHF. The CDR3 nucleotides are TGTGCCAGCACCCCGGGCTCAGGGGGATCACCCCTCCACTTT.

The rearrangement joins TRBV6-6 to TRBJ1-3; D possibly corresponds to TRBD1 (5 bases). Germline loops: CDR1 MNHNY, CDR2 SVGAGI (reference sequence). The CDR3 sequence is 17 residues long. Trimming shortened V by 5 bases and J by 0 bases, and 17 bases separated the two germline ends. This chain's CDR3 is CASSRALGTISGNTIYF. The CDR3 DNA reads TGTGCCAGCAGTCGTGCCCTCGGGACTATCTCTGGAAACACCATATATTTT.

This chain uses TRBV7-9 with TRBJ1-6; TRBD1 matches 9 bases. Losses at the gene ends were 5 bases for V and 4 bases for J; bases not matched to a gene: 6. Germline assignment: CDR1 SEHNR and CDR2 FQNEAQ (reference sequence). This CDR3 has 16 residues. The DNA of the CDR3 is TGTGCCAGCAGCGAAACAGGGACAGGGTATAATTCACCCCTCCACTTT. This encodes CASSETGTGYNSPLHF.

The rearrangement links TRBV3-1 (or the pseudogene TRBV3-2) to TRBJ2-4, with D perhaps matching TRBD2 (5 bases). CDR1 and CDR2 from the germline V gene are LGHDT and YNNKEL (reference sequence). The CDR3 totals 15 residues. The germline V and J ends were trimmed by 4 bases and 0 bases, with 10 bases remaining between them. CDR3 bases: TGTGCCAGCAGCCCCGGACTCTTAGCCAAAAACATTCAGTACTTC. Amino acids: CASSPGLLAKNIQYF.

The CDR3 sequence: CASSDTPGGRQETQYF. The CDR3 DNA reads as TGTGCCAGTAGTGACACCCCAGGGGGTCGACAGGAGACCCAGTACTTC. The rearrangement links TRBV19 to TRBJ2-5; 7 nucleotides agree with TRBD1. The germline V gene has CDR1 LNHDA and CDR2 SQIVND (reference sequence). The CDR3 spans 16 residues. Trimming at V came to 5 bases and at J to 5 bases, leaving 14 bases not matched to a gene.

V gene TRBV5-5 combines with J gene TRBJ2-5, with 10 bases lining up with TRBD1. The junction had 0 bases not matched to a gene; V was cut back by 0 bases and J by 4 bases. The CDR3 is made up of 14 amino acids. Looked up from germline, CDR1 is SGHKS and CDR2 is YYEKEE (reference sequence). The chain's CDR3 is CASSLGQGAETQYF. Written as DNA, the CDR3 is TGTGCCAGCAGCTTGGGACAGGGGGCAGAGACCCAGTACTTC.

The J gene is TRBJ2-7, the V gene TRBV5-1; 7 bases are a match to TRBD1. Unmatched junction bases numbered 10, after V lost 1 base and J lost 3 bases. This CDR3 region has 16 residues. Germline V gene sequence: CDR1 SGHRS, CDR2 YFSETQ. The CDR3 region is CASSLKRQGVNYEQYF. The CDR3 bases are TGCGCCAGCAGCTTGAAAAGACAGGGCGTAAACTACGAGCAGTACTTC.

The CDR3 is CASSSAEHSNQPQHF. The CDR3 nucleotides read TGCGCCAGCAGCTCGGCGGAACATAGCAATCAGCCCCAGCATTTT. The chain links TRBV5-1 to TRBJ1-5; D unclear. There are 15 residues in the CDR3. Trimming took off 3 bases at V and 0 bases at J, with 10 bases between the two ends. In germline, CDR1 is SGHRS, CDR2 YFSETQ.

This sequence joins TRBV7-8 and TRBJ2-4; 7 positions agree with TRBD2. From germline, CDR1 is SGHVS and CDR2 FQNEAQ. V lost 0 bases and J lost 0; bases outside the gene matches: 5. The length of the CDR3 is 17 residues. The CDR3: CASSLAGGRLAKNIQYF. DNA of the CDR3: TGTGCCAGCAGCTTAGCGGGGGGGAGACTAGCCAAAAACATTCAGTACTTC.

This sequence joins TRBV30 and TRBJ2-7, with a tentative D call TRBD2 (5 bases). Germline V gene data show CDR1 as GTSNPN and CDR2 as SVGIG (reference sequence). Trimming removed 0 bases at V and 7 bases at J, with 10 bases between. The CDR3 extends over 12 amino acids. In nucleotides, the CDR3 is TGTGCCTGGAGTGTACGGGGTGGGGAGCAGTACTTC. It encodes CAWSVRGGEQYF.

The chain joins TRBV19 to TRBJ2-7, with 7 positions matching TRBD2. The CDR3 is made up of 15 amino acids. The J segment lost 0 bases and the V segment lost 0 bases, leaving 2 bases of the junction unmatched. The germline V gene encodes CDR1 LNHDA and CDR2 SQIVND (reference sequence). As DNA, the CDR3 is TGTGCCAGTAGTATAGAGCGGGGGAGCTCCTACGAGCAGTACTTC. Translation gives CASSIERGSSYEQYF.

The chain uses TRBV19 and TRBJ1-1, with 7 positions matching TRBD1. The CDR3 sequence is 16 residues long. Germline V CDR1 and CDR2: LNHDA, SQIVND (reference sequence). J was trimmed by 4 bases and V by 1 base; bases with no gene match: 9. CDR3: CASSIGSGTASTEAFF. The CDR3 bases are TGTGCCAGTAGTATAGGATCTGGGACAGCGAGCACTGAAGCTTTCTTT.

The chain uses TRBV19 and TRBJ2-1, with D possibly TRBD2 on 6 matching bases. The CDR3 has 15 residues. The ends were cut back, 2 bases at V and 0 bases at J, with 8 bases in the middle. From germline, CDR1 is LNHDA and CDR2 SQIVND (reference sequence). This chain's CDR3 is CASSIRGTSYNEQFF. CDR3 DNA: TGTGCCAGTAGTATACGGGGGACCTCCTACAATGAGCAGTTCTTC.

The rearrangement uses TRBV2 and TRBJ2-3; the match to TRBD2 covers 9 bases. The CDR3 has 14 amino acids. The V gene end was trimmed by 3 bases and the J gene end by 7 bases; junction bases not matched to a gene: 5. CDR1 is SNHLY, CDR2 FYNNEI, per germline. DNA of the CDR3: TGTGCCAGCAGTGAGACGACTAGCGGTAATACGCAGTATTTT. It encodes CASSETTSGNTQYF.

The CDR3 DNA reads TGTGCCAGTAGTAATTCGGGGACGGGCAATTATGGCTACACCTTC. Encoded protein: CASSNSGTGNYGYTF. The chain recombines TRBV19 with TRBJ1-2; a weak D match, TRBD1 (5 bases). V lost 4 bases, J lost 5 bases, and 17 bases lay in between. The CDR3 has 15 residues. Germline CDR1 and CDR2: LNHDA and SQIVND (reference sequence).

The chain uses TRBV3-1 (or the pseudogene TRBV3-2) and TRBJ1-2; D call uncertain. Trimming cost V 2 bases and J 8 bases, with 15 bases left between them. Germline lookup yields CDR1 LGHDT and CDR2 YNNKEL (reference sequence). The CDR3 covers 14 residues. The CDR3, as DNA: TGTGCCAGCAGCCAACGGAGTCCTGATCGGGGCTACACCTTC. Its protein is CASSQRSPDRGYTF.

The chain links TRBV7-9 to TRBJ1-2; 10 bases line up with TRBD1. Trimming took 3 bases from V and 3 from J; bases not matched to a gene: 1. There are 14 residues in the CDR3. Per the germline V gene, CDR1 is SEHNR and CDR2 is FQNEAQ (reference sequence). The CDR3 is CASSFGTGDYGYTF. The CDR3 region has the DNA TGTGCCAGCAGCTTCGGGACAGGGGACTATGGCTACACCTTC.

This clone was recorded only once. The gene calls are TRBV18 and TRBJ1-1; D is perhaps TRBD1 (5 bases). V was shortened by 6 bases and J by 5 bases, with 10 bases between the two germline ends. This CDR3 comprises 12 residues. Germline lookup yields CDR1 KGHSH and CDR2 LQKENI. The CDR3 loop reads CASSEGRTEAFF. In DNA, the CDR3 is TGTGCCAGCTCGGAGGGACGTACTGAAGCTTTCTTT.

CDR3 bases: TGTGCCAGCAGTAAGCGGGACAGGGGTGAAAAACTGTTTTTT. This gives the protein CASSKRDRGEKLFF. This rearrangement joins TRBV6-2 or TRBV6-3 to TRBJ1-4; 10 bases are a match to TRBD1. Trimming cost V 5 bases and J 7 bases; bases outside gene matches: 4. The V gene's germline CDR1 is MNHEY and CDR2 SVGEGT. This CDR3 spans 14 amino acids.

V gene TRBV5-1 combines with J gene TRBJ2-2; D gene unclear. The germline V gene has CDR1 SGHRS and CDR2 YFSETQ. Trimming stripped 0 bases from V and 7 bases from J, with 4 bases between. CDR3 length: 12 residues. CDR3 in DNA: TGCGCCAGCAGCTTGGGCGTCGGGGAGCTGTTTTTT. Amino acid sequence: CASSLGVGELFF.

The V and J genes are TRBV11-2 and TRBJ1-6; 7 nucleotides agree with TRBD1. Germline CDR1 reads SGHAT; CDR2 reads FQNNGV. V shed 6 bases and J 4 bases; nucleotides not matched to a gene: 0. The CDR3 runs to 13 residues. Written as DNA, the CDR3 is TGTGCCAGCAGGGGACAGTATAATTCACCCCTCCACTTT. This codes for CASRGQYNSPLHF.

This clone was seen just once. The V call is TRBV6-5, the J call TRBJ1-1; D not certain. CDR1 is MNHEY and CDR2 is SVGAGI in the germline V gene. This CDR3 is 15 amino acids long. The ends were cut back, 0 bases at V and 6 bases at J, with 14 bases in the middle. CDR3 DNA: TGTGCCAGCAGTTACTCGATCCCCAGAAGGGCTGAAGCTTTCTTT. This sequence encodes CASSYSIPRRAEAFF.

The rearrangement links TRBV7-9 to TRBJ1-3; 7 bases align to TRBD1. Germline CDR1 and CDR2: SEHNR and FQNEAQ (reference sequence). The CDR3 is made up of 17 amino acids. J was trimmed by 2 bases and V by 2 bases; bases with no gene match: 9. The CDR3 nucleotides are TGTGCCAGCAGCTTACCACTGACAGGGTCGGCTGGAAACACCATATATTTT. Amino acid sequence: CASSLPLTGSAGNTIYF.

The V and J genes are TRBV9 and TRBJ1-1; D is ambiguous. Trimming removed 0 bases at V and 7 bases at J, with 16 bases between. CDR1 and CDR2 (germline): SGDLS, YYNGEE. This CDR3 has 15 amino acids. The CDR3 nucleotides are TGTGCCAGCAGCGTAGGGCGGTCGGGGTATGGTGAAGCTTTCTTT. Protein: CASSVGRSGYGEAFF.